This TCR beta chain was identified during a study of shared clonotypes between healthy human individuals. Method: immunoSEQ multiplex PCR; TCRdb's copy keeps in-frame clones and lacks some. The data show millions of clones, approximately 95% seen once. This CDR3 is built from 14 residues. Germline CDR1 SGHRS, CDR2 YFSETQ. Trimming removed 3 bases from V and 0 bases from J, with 8 bases in between. The receptor comes from a man younger than 35 in good health. Material: naive CD4+ T cells sorted from blood. The subset is: CD45RA+ positively selected. The chain couples TRBV5-1 to TRBJ2-3; a possible D gene is TRBD1 (5 bases). As DNA, the CDR3 is TGCGCCAGCAGCTGGGGCGGAAGCACAGATACGCAGTATTTT. It specifies CASSWGGSTDTQYF.